These 17 T cell receptor beta chains came from one sample sequenced in a study of T cell responses to AZD1222 COVID-19 vaccine. Some clones are missing from TCRdb's copy, which holds only in-frame ones; the method was immunoSEQ multiplex PCR. Of approximately 110,000 clones in the sample, roughly 84% were seen once. The source material was peripheral blood, sampled on day 0 of AZD1222 vaccination. The receptors originated from an adult in good health.

V is TRBV2 and J is TRBJ1-2; possible D gene TRBD1, 5 bases. The V gene's germline CDR1 is SNHLY and CDR2 FYNNEI. The V gene lost 5 bases and the J gene lost 2 bases, with 15 bases spanning the gap. This CDR3 has 15 residues. CDR3 DNA sequence: TGTGCCAGCAGTCCCCAGGGCGTGCAGAACTATGGCTACACCTTC. This sequence encodes CASSPQGVQNYGYTF. The full variable domain, completed using reference TRBV2 and TRBJ1-2, is EPEVTQTPSHQVTQMGQEVILRCVPISNHLYFYWYRQILGQKVEFLVSFYNNEISEKSEIFDDQFSVERPDGSNFTLKIRSTKLEDSAMYFCASSPQGVQNYGYTFGSGTRLTVV.

V usage is TRBV28 and J usage is TRBJ1-5, with D perhaps matching TRBD1 (6 bases). This CDR3 is built from 12 residues. Trimming cost V 8 bases and J 7 bases, with 12 bases left between them. Germline V gene data show CDR1 as MDHEN and CDR2 as SYDVKM. CDR3 protein: CASVLGGQPQHF. The CDR3 DNA reads as TGTGCCAGCGTTCTAGGGGGGCAGCCCCAGCATTTT.

The genes are TRBV7-9 and TRBJ2-7; TRBD1 matches at 7 bases. Germline lookup yields CDR1 SEHNR and CDR2 FQNEAQ (reference sequence). This CDR3 spans 14 amino acids. The V segment lost 3 bases and the J segment 1 base; nucleotides outside the gene matches: 3. The CDR3, as DNA: TGTGCCAGCAGCTTCACAGGGGCATCCTACGAGCAGTACTTC. Protein product: CASSFTGASYEQYF.

This rearrangement joins TRBV19 to TRBJ1-6, with D possibly matching TRBD1 (6 bases). Between the trimmed V and J ends, which lost 5 bases and 6 bases, there was a span of 17 bases. The germline CDR1 and CDR2 sequences are LNHDA and SQIVND (reference sequence). This CDR3 has 16 amino acids. This chain's CDR3 is CASSAGGGRGNSPLHF. CDR3 in DNA: TGTGCCAGTAGTGCCGGTGGGGGCCGGGGTAATTCACCCCTCCACTTT. The full variable domain, completed using reference TRBV19 and TRBJ1-6, is DGGITQSPKYLFRKEGQNVTLSCEQNLNHDAMYWYRQDPGQGLRLIYYSQIVNDFQKGDIAEGYSVSREKKESFPLTVTSAQKNPTAFYLCASSAGGGRGNSPLHFGNGTRLTVT.

The CDR3 loop reads CASSIGPRTTEAFF. The DNA for the CDR3 is TGTGCCAGTAGTATAGGGCCCCGAACCACTGAAGCTTTCTTT. The J gene is TRBJ1-1, the V gene TRBV19; D unresolved. V lost 1 base, J lost 4 bases, and 10 bases lay in between. The CDR3 sequence is 14 residues long. Germline lookup yields CDR1 LNHDA and CDR2 SQIVND (reference sequence).

This chain uses TRBV4-2 with TRBJ1-2; D ambiguous. The CDR3 covers 14 residues. Germline CDR1 LGHNA, CDR2 YNFKEQ. V lost 3 bases and J lost 7, with 15 bases in between. CDR3 DNA sequence: TGTGCCAGCAGCCAGGACCAGGAAATCGGTGGCTACACCTTC. Its protein product is CASSQDQEIGGYTF.

V is TRBV7-2 and J is TRBJ1-3; D uncertain. V was clipped by 5 bases and J by 2 bases, with 10 bases between them. The CDR3 runs to 14 residues. Germline assignment: CDR1 SGHTA and CDR2 FQGNSA. The CDR3 nucleotides read TGTGCCAGCAGCCCTAGGACCGCTGGAAACACCATATATTTT. Residues: CASSPRTAGNTIYF.

This clone was found a few times. This chain connects TRBV4-2 to TRBJ2-5, with TRBD1 matching over 9 bases. With V trimmed by 4 bases and J by 0 bases, 15 bases remained unmatched. The CDR3 extends over 19 amino acids. CDR1 is LGHNA and CDR2 is YNFKEQ in the germline V gene. CDR3 protein: CASSPSGPGTGHYQETQYF. The CDR3 nucleotides are TGTGCCAGCAGCCCCAGTGGGCCGGGGACAGGGCATTACCAAGAGACCCAGTACTTC.

In this sample, this clone turned up a few times. The chain joins TRBV28 to TRBJ2-4, with D perhaps matching TRBD1 or TRBD2 (5 bases each). The CDR3 has 14 amino acids. Per germline, CDR1 MDHEN and CDR2 SYDVKM. V lost 7 bases and J lost 15, with 25 bases in between. Here the CDR3 reads CASTPLRWDGARYF. The CDR3 DNA is TGTGCCAGCACCCCACTTAGGTGGGACGGAGCTCGGTACTTC.

The genes are TRBV4-1 and TRBJ1-1; D is ambiguous. V lost 1 base and J lost 0, with 15 bases in between. CDR3 size: 17 residues. Germline V lookup: CDR1 MGHRA, CDR2 YSYEKL. Here the CDR3 DNA reads TGCGCCAGCAGCCAAGGGAAGGGCGGAAACTTGAACACTGAAGCTTTCTTT. Translating gives CASSQGKGGNLNTEAFF.

This clone was detected only once. The rearrangement uses TRBV7-3 and TRBJ2-2; 7 bases line up with TRBD1. CDR1 and CDR2 from the germline V gene are SGHTA and FQGTGA. This CDR3 contains 14 residues. V lost 5 bases, J lost 3 bases, and 3 bases stayed unmatched. The CDR3 DNA is TGTGCCAGCAGCCGTACAGGGGACACCGGGGAGCTGTTTTTT. This translates into CASSRTGDTGELFF.

V gene TRBV11-2 combines with J gene TRBJ2-2; 12 nucleotides line up with TRBD2. Looked up from germline, CDR1 is SGHAT and CDR2 is FQNNGV. The CDR3 spans 18 residues. The V gene end was trimmed by 4 bases and the J gene end by 3 bases; junction bases not matched to a gene: 9. This CDR3 is CASSSTLAGGHHTGELFF. The CDR3 nucleotides are TGTGCCAGCAGCTCAACCCTAGCGGGGGGGCATCACACCGGGGAGCTGTTTTTT.

This sequence joins TRBV12-5 and TRBJ2-7, with unresolved D. Trimming removed 4 bases from V and 0 bases from J, with 13 bases in between. CDR1 LGHNT and CDR2 FRNRAP come from the germline V gene. The CDR3 sequence is 15 residues long. CDR3 protein: CASGSTTWSSYEQYF. CDR3 sequence (DNA): TGTGCTAGTGGTTCTACAACGTGGAGCTCCTACGAGCAGTACTTC.

The V gene is TRBV28, the J gene TRBJ2-7, with 8 bases fitting TRBD1. The CDR3 spans 14 residues. CDR1 is MDHEN and CDR2 is SYDVKM in the germline V gene. Trimming at V came to 2 bases and at J to 5 bases, leaving 5 bases not matched to a gene. The DNA of the CDR3 is TGTGCCAGCAGTTTACCCGACAGGGGCCACGAGCAGTACTTC. This sequence encodes CASSLPDRGHEQYF.

CDR3 sequence reads: CASSERSSVRAFF. CDR3 nucleotide sequence: TGTGCCAGCAGTGAAAGATCTTCTGTTCGGGCTTTCTTT. The J gene is TRBJ1-1, the V gene TRBV6-1; unclear D gene. V was pared by 2 bases and J by 11 bases, with 15 bases between. Germline-derived CDR1 and CDR2 are MNHNS and SASEGT. This CDR3 has 13 amino acids.

The chain recombines TRBV7-2 with TRBJ2-3; D is possibly TRBD2 (7 bases). This CDR3 spans 16 amino acids. V was trimmed by 0 bases and J by 4 bases, leaving 14 bases between them. Germline V lookup: CDR1 SGHTA, CDR2 FQGNSA. The CDR3 nucleotides are TGTGCCAGCAGCTTAGCAGGAGGGGGGGTACCAGATACGCAGTATTTT. Translation gives CASSLAGGGVPDTQYF.

This rearrangement joins TRBV2 to TRBJ2-5; D may be TRBD1 (6 bases). This CDR3 is built from 14 residues. V was clipped by 4 bases and J by 5 bases, with 14 bases between them. CDR1 is SNHLY, CDR2 FYNNEI, per germline. The CDR3 reads CASSVRGNMETQYF. Written as DNA, the CDR3 is TGTGCCAGCAGTGTCAGGGGTAACATGGAGACCCAGTACTTC.